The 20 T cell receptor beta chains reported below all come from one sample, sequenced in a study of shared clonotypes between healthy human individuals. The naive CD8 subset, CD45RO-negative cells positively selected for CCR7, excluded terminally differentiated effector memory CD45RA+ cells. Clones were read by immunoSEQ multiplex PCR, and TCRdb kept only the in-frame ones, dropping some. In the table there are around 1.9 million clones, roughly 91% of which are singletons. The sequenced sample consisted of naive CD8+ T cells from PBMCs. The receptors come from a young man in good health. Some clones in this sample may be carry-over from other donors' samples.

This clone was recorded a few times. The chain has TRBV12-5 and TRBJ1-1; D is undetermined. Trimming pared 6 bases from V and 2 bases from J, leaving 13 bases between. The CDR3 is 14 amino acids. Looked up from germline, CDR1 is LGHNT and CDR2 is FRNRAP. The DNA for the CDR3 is TGTGCTAGTGGCCCTAGTATCATTAACACTGAAGCTTTCTTT. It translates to CASGPSIINTEAFF. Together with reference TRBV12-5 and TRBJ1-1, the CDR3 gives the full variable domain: DARVTQTPRHKVTEMGQEVTMRCQPILGHNTVFWYRQTMMQGLELLAYFRNRAPLDDSGMPKDRFSAEMPDATLATLKIQPSEPRDSAVYFCASGPSIINTEAFFGQGTRLTVV.

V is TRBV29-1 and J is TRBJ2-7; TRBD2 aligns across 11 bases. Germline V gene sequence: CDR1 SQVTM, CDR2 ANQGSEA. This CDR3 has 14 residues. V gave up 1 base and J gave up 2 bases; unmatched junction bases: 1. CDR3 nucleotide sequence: TGCAGCGTTGAAGTGACTAGCGGGACCTACGAGCAGTACTTC. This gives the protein CSVEVTSGTYEQYF.

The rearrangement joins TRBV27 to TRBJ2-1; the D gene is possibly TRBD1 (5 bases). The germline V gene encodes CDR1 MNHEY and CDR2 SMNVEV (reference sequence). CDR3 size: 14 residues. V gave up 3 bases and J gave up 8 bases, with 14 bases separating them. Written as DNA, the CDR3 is TGTGCCAGCAGTTTTCTCAGGGCCGGGCATGAGCAGTTCTTC. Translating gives CASSFLRAGHEQFF.

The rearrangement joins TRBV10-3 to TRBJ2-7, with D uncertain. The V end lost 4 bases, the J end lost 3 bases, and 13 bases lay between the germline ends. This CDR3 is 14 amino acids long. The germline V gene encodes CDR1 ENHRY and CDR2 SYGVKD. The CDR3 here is CAISGSEQRYEQYF. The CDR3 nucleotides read TGTGCCATCAGTGGCTCCGAACAGCGCTACGAGCAGTACTTC.

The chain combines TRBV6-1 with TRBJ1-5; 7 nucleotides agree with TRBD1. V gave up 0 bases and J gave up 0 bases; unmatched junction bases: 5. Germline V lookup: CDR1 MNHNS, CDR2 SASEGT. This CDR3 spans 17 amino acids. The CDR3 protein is CASSEASGTDSNQPQHF. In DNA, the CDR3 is TGTGCCAGCAGTGAAGCGTCCGGGACAGATAGCAATCAGCCCCAGCATTTT.

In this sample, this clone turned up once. The CDR3 DNA sequence: TGTGCCAGCAGTTACGGGGGTATCGCCTACGAGCAGTACTTC. This gives the protein CASSYGGIAYEQYF. J is TRBJ2-7 and V is TRBV27; weak D call: TRBD2 (6 bases). This CDR3 is 14 amino acids long. CDR1 and CDR2 (germline): MNHEY, SMNVEV (reference sequence). V lost 4 bases and J 2 bases, leaving 12 bases between the germline ends.

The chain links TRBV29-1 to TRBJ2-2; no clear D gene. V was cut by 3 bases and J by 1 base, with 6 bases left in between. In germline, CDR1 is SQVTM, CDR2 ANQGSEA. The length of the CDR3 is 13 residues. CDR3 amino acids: CSVEAVNTGELFF. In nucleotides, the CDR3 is TGCAGCGTTGAGGCGGTGAACACCGGGGAGCTGTTTTTT.

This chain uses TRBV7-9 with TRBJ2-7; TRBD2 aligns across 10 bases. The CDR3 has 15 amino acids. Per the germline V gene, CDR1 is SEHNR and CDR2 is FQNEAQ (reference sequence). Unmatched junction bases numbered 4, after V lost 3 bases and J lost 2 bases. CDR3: CASSFLAGAAYEQYF. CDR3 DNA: TGTGCCAGCAGCTTCCTAGCGGGAGCCGCCTACGAGCAGTACTTC. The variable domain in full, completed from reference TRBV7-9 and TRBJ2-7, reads DTGVSQNPRHKITKRGQNVTFRCDPISEHNRLYWYRQTLGQGPEFLTYFQNEAQLEKSRLLSDRFSAERPKGSFSTLEIQRTEQGDSAMYLCASSFLAGAAYEQYFGPGTRLTVT.

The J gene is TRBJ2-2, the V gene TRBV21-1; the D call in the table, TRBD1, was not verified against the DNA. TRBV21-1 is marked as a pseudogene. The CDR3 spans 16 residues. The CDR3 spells CASTHCPGQYTGELFF. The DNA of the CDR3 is TGTGCCAGCACTCATTGCCCGGGACAGTACACCGGGGAGCTGTTTTTT.

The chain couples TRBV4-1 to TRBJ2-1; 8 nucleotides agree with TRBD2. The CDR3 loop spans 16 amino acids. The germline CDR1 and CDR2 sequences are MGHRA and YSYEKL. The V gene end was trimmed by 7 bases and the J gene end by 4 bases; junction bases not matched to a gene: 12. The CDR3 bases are TGCGCCAGCACCGAACTAAGCGGGAGTTATTACAATGAGCAGTTCTTC. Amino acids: CASTELSGSYYNEQFF.

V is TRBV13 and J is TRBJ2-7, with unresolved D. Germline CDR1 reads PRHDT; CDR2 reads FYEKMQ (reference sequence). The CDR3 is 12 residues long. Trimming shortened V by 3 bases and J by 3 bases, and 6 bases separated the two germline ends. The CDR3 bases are TGTGCCAGCAGCTTTCCATACTACGAGCAGTACTTC. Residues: CASSFPYYEQYF.

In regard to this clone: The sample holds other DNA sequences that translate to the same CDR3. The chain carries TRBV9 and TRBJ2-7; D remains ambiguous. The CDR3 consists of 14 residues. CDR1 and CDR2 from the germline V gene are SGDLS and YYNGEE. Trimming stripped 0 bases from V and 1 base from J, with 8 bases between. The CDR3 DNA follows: TGTGCCAGCAGCGTAGAGGACGGGTCCTACGAGCAGTACTTC. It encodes CASSVEDGSYEQYF.

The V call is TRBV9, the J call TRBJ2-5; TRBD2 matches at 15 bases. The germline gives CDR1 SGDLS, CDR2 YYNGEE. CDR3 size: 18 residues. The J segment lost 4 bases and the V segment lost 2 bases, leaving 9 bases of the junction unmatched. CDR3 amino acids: CASSVGLAGGGLRETQYF. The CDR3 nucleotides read TGTGCCAGCAGCGTCGGACTAGCGGGAGGGGGCCTCCGAGAGACCCAGTACTTC.

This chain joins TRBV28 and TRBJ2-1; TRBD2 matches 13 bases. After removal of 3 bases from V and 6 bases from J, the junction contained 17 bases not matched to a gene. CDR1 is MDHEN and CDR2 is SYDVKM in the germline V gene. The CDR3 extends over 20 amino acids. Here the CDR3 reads CASSFESGTSGAYEVNEQFF. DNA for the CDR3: TGTGCCAGCAGTTTTGAATCCGGGACTAGCGGGGCCTACGAGGTCAATGAGCAGTTCTTC.

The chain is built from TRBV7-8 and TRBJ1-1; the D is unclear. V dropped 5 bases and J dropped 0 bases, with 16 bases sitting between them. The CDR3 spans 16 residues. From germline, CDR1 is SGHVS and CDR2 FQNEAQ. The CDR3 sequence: CASSRSSGRMNTEAFF. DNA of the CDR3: TGTGCCAGCAGCCGGAGTTCTGGGAGGATGAACACTGAAGCTTTCTTT.

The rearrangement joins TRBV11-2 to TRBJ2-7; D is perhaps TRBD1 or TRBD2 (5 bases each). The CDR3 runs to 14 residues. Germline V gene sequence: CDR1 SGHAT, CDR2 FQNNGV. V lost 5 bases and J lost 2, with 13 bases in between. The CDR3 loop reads CASSPILGPYEQYF. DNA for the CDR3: TGTGCCAGCAGCCCGATACTGGGACCCTACGAGCAGTACTTC. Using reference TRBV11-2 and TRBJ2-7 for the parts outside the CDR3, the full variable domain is EAGVAQSPRYKIIEKRQSVAFWCNPISGHATLYWYQQILGQGPKLLIQFQNNGVVDDSQLPKDRFSAERLKGVDSTLKIQPAKLEDSAVYLCASSPILGPYEQYFGPGTRLTVT.

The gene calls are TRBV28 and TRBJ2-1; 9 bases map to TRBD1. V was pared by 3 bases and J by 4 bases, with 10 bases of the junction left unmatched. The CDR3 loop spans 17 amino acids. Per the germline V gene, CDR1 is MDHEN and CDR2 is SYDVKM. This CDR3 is CASSLVLGTGSYNEQFF. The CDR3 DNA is TGTGCCAGCAGTTTGGTCCTCGGGACAGGGTCATACAATGAGCAGTTCTTC. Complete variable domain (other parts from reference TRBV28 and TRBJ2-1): DVKVTQSSRYLVKRTGEKVFLECVQDMDHENMFWYRQDPGLGLRLIYFSYDVKMKEKGDIPEGYSVSREKKERFSLILESASTNQTSMYLCASSLVLGTGSYNEQFFGPGTRLTVL.

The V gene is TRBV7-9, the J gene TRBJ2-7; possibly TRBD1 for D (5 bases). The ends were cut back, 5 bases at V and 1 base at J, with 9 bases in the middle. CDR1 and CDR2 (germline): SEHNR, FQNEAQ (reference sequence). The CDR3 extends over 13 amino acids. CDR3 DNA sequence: TGTGCCAGCAGCACCAGGGATTCCTACGAGCAGTACTTC. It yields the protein CASSTRDSYEQYF.

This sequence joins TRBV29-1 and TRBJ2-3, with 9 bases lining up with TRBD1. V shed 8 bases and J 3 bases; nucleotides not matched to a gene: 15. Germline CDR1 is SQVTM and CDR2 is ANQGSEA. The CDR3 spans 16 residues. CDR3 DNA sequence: TGCAGCTATAACAGGGGACAGGGTATACGGACAGATACGCAGTATTTT. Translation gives CSYNRGQGIRTDTQYF.

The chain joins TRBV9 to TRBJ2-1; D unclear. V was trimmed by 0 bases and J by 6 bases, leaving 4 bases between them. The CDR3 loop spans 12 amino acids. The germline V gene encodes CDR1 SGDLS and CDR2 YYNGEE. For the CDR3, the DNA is TGTGCCAGCAGCGTAGACGGCAATGAGCAGTTCTTC. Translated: CASSVDGNEQFF.